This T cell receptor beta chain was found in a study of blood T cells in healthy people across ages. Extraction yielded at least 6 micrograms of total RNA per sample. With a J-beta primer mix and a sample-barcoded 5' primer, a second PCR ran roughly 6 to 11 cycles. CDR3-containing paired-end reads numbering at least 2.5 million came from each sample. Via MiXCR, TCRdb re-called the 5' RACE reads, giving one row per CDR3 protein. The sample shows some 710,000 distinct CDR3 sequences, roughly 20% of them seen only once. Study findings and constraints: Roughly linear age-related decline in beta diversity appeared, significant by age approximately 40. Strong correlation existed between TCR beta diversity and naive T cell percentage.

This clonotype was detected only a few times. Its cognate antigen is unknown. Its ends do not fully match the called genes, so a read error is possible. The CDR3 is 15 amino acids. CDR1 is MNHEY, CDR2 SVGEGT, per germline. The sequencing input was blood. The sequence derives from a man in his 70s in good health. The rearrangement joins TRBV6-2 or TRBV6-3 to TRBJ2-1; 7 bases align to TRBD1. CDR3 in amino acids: CASSTPGTVNNEQFF. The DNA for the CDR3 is TGTGCCAGCAGTACTCCCGGGACAGTTAACAATGAGCAATTCTTC.